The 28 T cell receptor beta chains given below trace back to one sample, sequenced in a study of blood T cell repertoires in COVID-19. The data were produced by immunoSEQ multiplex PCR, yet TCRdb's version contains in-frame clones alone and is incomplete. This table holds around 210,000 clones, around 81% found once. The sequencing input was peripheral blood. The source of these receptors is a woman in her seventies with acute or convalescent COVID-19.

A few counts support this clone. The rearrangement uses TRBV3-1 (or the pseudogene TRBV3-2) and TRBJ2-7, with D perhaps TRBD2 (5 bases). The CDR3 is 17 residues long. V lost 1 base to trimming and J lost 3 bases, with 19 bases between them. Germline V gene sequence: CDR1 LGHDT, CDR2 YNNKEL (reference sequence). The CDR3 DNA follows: TGTGCCAGCAGCCAAGGAGGACTCCGAAGCATGAGCTACGAGCAGTACTTC. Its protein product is CASSQGGLRSMSYEQYF.

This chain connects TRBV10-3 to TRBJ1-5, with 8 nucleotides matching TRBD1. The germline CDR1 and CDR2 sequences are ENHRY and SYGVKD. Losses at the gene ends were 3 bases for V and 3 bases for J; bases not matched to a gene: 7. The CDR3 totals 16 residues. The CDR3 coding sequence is TGTGCCATCAGTGACGGTACAGGGGGATACAATCAGCCCCAGCATTTT. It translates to CAISDGTGGYNQPQHF.

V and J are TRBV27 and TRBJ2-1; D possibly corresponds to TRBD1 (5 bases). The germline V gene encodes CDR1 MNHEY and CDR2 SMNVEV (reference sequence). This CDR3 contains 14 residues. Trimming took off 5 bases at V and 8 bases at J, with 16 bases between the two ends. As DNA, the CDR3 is TGTGCCAGCAGTGGACGCCGGCAGGGCTATGAGCAGTTCTTC. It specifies CASSGRRQGYEQFF.

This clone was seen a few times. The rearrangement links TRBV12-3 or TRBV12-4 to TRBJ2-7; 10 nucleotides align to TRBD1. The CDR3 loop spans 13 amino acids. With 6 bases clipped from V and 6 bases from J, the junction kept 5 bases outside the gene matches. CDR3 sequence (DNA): TGTGCCAGCAGGGGGACAGGGGCGAGCGAGCAGTACTTC. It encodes CASRGTGASEQYF.

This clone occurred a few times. DNA of the CDR3: TGTGCCAGCAGTCCCAGGGGCGTTGTCAGCGGAGAGACCCAGTACTTC. This codes for CASSPRGVVSGETQYF. The chain combines TRBV28 with TRBJ2-5, with D perhaps TRBD1 (6 bases). The V gene's germline CDR1 is MDHEN and CDR2 SYDVKM. The V and J ends lost 5 bases and 4 bases respectively, with 20 bases between them. The CDR3 length is 16 residues.

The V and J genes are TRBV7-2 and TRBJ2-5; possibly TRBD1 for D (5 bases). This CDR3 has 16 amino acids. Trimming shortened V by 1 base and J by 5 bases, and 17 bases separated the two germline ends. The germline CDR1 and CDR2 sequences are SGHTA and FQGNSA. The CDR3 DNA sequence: TGTGCCAGCAGCTTAGTGTCGGGCAGGGTTGGGGAGACCCAGTACTTC. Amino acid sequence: CASSLVSGRVGETQYF.

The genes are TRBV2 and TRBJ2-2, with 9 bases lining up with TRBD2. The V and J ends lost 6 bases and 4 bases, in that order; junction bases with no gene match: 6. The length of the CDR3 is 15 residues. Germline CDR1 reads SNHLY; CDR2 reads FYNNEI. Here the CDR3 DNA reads TGTGCCAGCAGCCCTAGCGGGATGAGCACCGGGGAGCTGTTTTTT. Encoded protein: CASSPSGMSTGELFF.

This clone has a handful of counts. The DNA for the CDR3 is TGTGCCAGCTTTACCTCCGGCGGGGGGGCCGAGACCCAGTACTTC. This translates into CASFTSGGGAETQYF. This chain links TRBV18 with TRBJ2-5, with 9 bases lining up with TRBD2. Looked up from germline, CDR1 is KGHSH and CDR2 is LQKENI. The J segment lost 5 bases and the V segment lost 7 bases, leaving 11 bases of the junction unmatched. This CDR3 has 15 residues.

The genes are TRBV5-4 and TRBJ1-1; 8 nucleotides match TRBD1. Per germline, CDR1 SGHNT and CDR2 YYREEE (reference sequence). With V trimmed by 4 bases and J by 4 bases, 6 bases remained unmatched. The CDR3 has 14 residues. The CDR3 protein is CASSTQGASTEAFF. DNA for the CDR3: TGTGCCAGCAGCACCCAGGGGGCATCCACTGAAGCTTTCTTT.

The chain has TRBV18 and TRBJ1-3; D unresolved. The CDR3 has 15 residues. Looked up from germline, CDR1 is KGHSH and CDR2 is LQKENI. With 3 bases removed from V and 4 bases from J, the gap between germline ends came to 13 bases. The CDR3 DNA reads TGTGCCAGCTCACCTGTCAGCGCGGAGGGAAACACCATATATTTT. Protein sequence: CASSPVSAEGNTIYF.

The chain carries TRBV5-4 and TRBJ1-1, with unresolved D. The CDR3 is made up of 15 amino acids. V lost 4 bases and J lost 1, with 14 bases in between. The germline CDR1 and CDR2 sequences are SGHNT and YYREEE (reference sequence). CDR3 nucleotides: TGTGCCAGCAGCCCACCCGGGGTACAGAACACTGAAGCTTTCTTT. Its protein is CASSPPGVQNTEAFF. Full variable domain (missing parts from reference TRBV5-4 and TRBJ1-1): ETGVTQSPTHLIKTRGQQVTLRCSSQSGHNTVSWYQQALGQGPQFIFQYYREEENGRGNFPPRFSGLQFPNYSSELNVNALELDDSALYLCASSPPGVQNTEAFFGQGTRLTVV.

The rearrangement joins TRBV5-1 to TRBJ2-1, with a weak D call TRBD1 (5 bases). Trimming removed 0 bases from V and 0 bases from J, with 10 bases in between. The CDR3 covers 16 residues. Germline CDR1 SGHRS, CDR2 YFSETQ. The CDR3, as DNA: TGCGCCAGCAGCTTGGTTCCAGGGAACTCCTACAATGAGCAGTTCTTC. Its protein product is CASSLVPGNSYNEQFF.

The CDR3 loop is CASSQTGGREKLFF. The CDR3 nucleotides read TGTGCCAGCAGCCAAACAGGGGGCAGAGAAAAACTGTTTTTT. The chain has TRBV7-9 and TRBJ1-4; 9 nucleotides line up with TRBD1. Per germline, CDR1 SEHNR and CDR2 FQNEAQ (reference sequence). The CDR3 spans 14 residues. V trimming: 5 bases; J trimming: 8 bases; junction bases outside the gene matches: 6.

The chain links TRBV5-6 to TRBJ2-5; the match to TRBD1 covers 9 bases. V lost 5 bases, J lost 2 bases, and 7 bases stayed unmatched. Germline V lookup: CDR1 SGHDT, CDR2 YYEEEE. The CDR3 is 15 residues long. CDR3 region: CASRPGTGRQETQYF. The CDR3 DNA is TGTGCCAGCAGACCTGGGACAGGGCGGCAAGAGACCCAGTACTTC.

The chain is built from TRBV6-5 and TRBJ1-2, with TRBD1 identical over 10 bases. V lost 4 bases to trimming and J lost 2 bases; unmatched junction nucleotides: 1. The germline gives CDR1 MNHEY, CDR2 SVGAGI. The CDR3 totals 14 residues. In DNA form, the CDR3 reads TGTGCCAGCAGTTGGGACAGGGGAAACTATGGCTACACCTTC. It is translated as CASSWDRGNYGYTF.

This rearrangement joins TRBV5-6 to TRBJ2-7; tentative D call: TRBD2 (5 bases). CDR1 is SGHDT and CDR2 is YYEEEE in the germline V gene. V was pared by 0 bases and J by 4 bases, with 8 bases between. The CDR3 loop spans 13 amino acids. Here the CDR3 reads CASSLAGLYEQYF. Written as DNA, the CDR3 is TGTGCCAGCAGCTTGGCTGGACTTTACGAGCAGTACTTC.

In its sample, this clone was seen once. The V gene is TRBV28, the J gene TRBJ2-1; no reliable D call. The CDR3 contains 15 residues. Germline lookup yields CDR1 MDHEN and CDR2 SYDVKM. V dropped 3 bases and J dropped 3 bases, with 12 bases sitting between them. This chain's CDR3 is CASSFGSVGYNEQFF. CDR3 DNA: TGTGCCAGCAGTTTCGGCAGCGTGGGCTACAATGAGCAGTTCTTC. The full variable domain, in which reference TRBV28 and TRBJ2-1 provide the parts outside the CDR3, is DVKVTQSSRYLVKRTGEKVFLECVQDMDHENMFWYRQDPGLGLRLIYFSYDVKMKEKGDIPEGYSVSREKKERFSLILESASTNQTSMYLCASSFGSVGYNEQFFGPGTRLTVL.

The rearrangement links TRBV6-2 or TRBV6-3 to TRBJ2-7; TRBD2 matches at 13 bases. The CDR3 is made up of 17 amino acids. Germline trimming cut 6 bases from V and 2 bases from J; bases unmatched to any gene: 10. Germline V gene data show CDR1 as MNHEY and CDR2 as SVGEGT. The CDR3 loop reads CASSGRTSGSSPYEQYF. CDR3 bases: TGTGCCAGCAGCGGTAGGACTAGCGGGAGTAGTCCCTACGAGCAGTACTTC.

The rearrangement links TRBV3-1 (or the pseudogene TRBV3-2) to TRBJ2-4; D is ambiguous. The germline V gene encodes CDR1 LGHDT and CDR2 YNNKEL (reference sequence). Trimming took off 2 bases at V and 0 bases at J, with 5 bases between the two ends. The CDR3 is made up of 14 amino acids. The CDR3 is CASSQRLAKNIQYF. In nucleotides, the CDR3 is TGTGCCAGCAGCCAAAGACTAGCCAAAAACATTCAGTACTTC.

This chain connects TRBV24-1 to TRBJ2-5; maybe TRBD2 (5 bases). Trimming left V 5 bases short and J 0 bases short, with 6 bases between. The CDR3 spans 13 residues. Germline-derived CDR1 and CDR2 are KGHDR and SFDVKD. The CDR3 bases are TGTGCCACCAGTGGGAGGTACCAAGAGACCCAGTACTTC. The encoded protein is CATSGRYQETQYF.

The CDR3 DNA is TGTGCCAGCAGCTTTCCCGCGCAGGGATATAGCAATCAGCCCCAGCATTTT. Amino acids: CASSFPAQGYSNQPQHF. The chain couples TRBV28 to TRBJ1-5, with D possibly TRBD1 on 5 matching bases. From germline, CDR1 is MDHEN and CDR2 SYDVKM. The CDR3 runs 17 residues. V was trimmed by 6 bases and J by 0 bases, leaving 18 bases between them.

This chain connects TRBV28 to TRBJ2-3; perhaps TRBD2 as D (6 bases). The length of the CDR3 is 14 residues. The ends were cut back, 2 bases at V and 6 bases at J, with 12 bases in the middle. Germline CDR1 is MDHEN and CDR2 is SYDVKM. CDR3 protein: CASSLGGRPDTQYF. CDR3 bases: TGTGCCAGCAGTTTAGGAGGGCGTCCCGATACGCAGTATTTT.

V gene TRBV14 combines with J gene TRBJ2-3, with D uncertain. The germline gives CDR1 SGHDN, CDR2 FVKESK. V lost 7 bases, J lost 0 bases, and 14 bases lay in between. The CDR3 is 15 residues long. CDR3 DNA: TGTGCCAGCACCGTATCCCAGCGAAGCACAGATACGCAGTATTTT. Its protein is CASTVSQRSTDTQYF.

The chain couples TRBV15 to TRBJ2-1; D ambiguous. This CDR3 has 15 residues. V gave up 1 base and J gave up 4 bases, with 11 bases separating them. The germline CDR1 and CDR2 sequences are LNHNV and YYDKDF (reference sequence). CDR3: CATSRGPPGYNEQFF. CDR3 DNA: TGTGCCACCAGCAGAGGCCCCCCAGGATACAATGAGCAGTTCTTC.

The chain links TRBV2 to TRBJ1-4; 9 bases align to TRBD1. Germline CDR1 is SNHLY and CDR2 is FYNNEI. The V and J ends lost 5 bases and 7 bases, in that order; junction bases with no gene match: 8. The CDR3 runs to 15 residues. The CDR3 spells CASSYTGGASEKLFF. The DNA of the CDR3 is TGTGCCAGCAGTTACACAGGGGGCGCGAGTGAAAAACTGTTTTTT.

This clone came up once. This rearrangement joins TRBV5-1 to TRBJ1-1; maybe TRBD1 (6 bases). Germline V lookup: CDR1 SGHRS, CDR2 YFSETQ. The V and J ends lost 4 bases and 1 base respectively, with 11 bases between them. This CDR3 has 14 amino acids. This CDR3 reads CASSRYRENTEAFF. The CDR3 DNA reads TGCGCCAGCAGCCGATACAGGGAGAACACTGAAGCTTTCTTT. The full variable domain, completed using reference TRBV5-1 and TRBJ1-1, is KAGVTQTPRYLIKTRGQQVTLSCSPISGHRSVSWYQQTPGQGLQFLFEYFSETQRNKGNFPGRFSGRQFSNSRSEMNVSTLELGDSALYLCASSRYRENTEAFFGQGTRLTVV.

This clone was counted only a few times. The CDR3 DNA follows: TGTGCCAGCAGTCCCGACAGGGGGACTTTCCTCCCCTTCGACAATGAGCAGTTCTTC. Protein sequence: CASSPDRGTFLPFDNEQFF. The rearrangement joins TRBV6-6 to TRBJ2-1; the match to TRBD1 covers 9 bases. This CDR3 comprises 19 residues. Germline trimming cut 5 bases from V and 5 bases from J; bases unmatched to any gene: 19. Germline V lookup: CDR1 MNHNY, CDR2 SVGAGI (reference sequence).

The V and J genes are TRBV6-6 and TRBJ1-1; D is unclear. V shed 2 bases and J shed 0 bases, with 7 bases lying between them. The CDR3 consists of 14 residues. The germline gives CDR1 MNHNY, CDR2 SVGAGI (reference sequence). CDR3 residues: CASSYLQMNTEAFF. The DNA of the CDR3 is TGTGCCAGCAGTTACCTACAGATGAACACTGAAGCTTTCTTT.